This T cell receptor beta chain is drawn from a study of blood T cell repertoires in COVID-19. On the study more broadly: Acute and convalescent COVID-19 specimens originated in the United States, Italy and Spain.

Authors' processing steps: It was from reference gene primer amplification that nucleated cell counts were estimated. Clones were read by immunoSEQ multiplex PCR, and TCRdb kept only the in-frame ones, dropping some. V, J and clone size were drawn from that table, and D and trimming were deduced from the DNA. Counted here are 55,000 to 75,000 clones, 65% to 85% occurring once; the ten biggest clones make up just under 6.5%. This sequence originates from a human donor in a cohort sampled during active COVID-19. The sequencing input was peripheral blood.

CDR3 DNA sequence: TGTGCCAGCAGCCATTCGACAGGGTCCGGAAACACCATATATTTT. Its protein is CASSHSTGSGNTIYF. The V gene is TRBV6-5, the J gene TRBJ1-3; 7 bases align to TRBD1. Looked up from germline, CDR1 is MNHEY and CDR2 is SVGAGI. The length of the CDR3 is 15 residues. The trim removed 6 bases at V and 4 bases at J, leaving 9 bases unmatched.